This TCR beta chain emerged from a study of shared clonotypes between healthy human individuals. General study findings and limits: Generation of non-shared clonotypes was less probable than generation of clonotypes shared by all four donors.

As to this clone: Antigen: not known.

CDR3 length: 14 amino acids. Germline CDR1 LNHDA, CDR2 SQIVND (reference sequence). V shed 3 bases and J shed 5 bases, with 12 bases lying between them. Splitting the CD4+ cells yielded a CD45RA+ naive subset and a CD45RA-negative memory subset. Researchers divided each subset's genomic DNA evenly across several immunoSEQ plates. Original analysis: As immunoSEQ supplied junction-only sequences (without quality scores), filtering differed. Generated by immunoSEQ multiplex PCR, the TCRdb table keeps only in-frame clones and is missing some. V, J and clone size derive from that table, while D and trimming were established from the DNA sequence. The table records about 990,000 clones, around 78% of them present only once.

This sequence was found in a man aged 18 to 29 in good health. Some clones in this sample may be carry-over from other donors' samples. Material for sequencing was memory CD4+ T cells from PBMCs. Subset: CD45RA-negative fraction. The chain is built from TRBV19 and TRBJ2-3; perhaps TRBD2 as D (5 bases). The DNA for the CDR3 is TGTGCCAGTAGTATTCTGGCCCGGGAAGATACGCAGTATTTT. It specifies CASSILAREDTQYF.